These 6 T cell receptor beta chains were all obtained from the same sample, sequenced in a study of blood T cell repertoires in COVID-19. Sequencing was performed with immunoSEQ multiplex PCR; in TCRdb, only in-frame clones are kept and a portion is missing. The sample records under 250,000 clones, 65% to 90% being singletons. The sequencing input was peripheral blood. The source of these receptors is a woman between 65 and 79 years old with acute or convalescent COVID-19.

The chain's CDR3 is CASSLAGQDYEQYF. The CDR3 bases are TGTGCCAGCAGCTTAGCGGGACAGGACTACGAGCAGTACTTC. The V and J genes are TRBV11-1 and TRBJ2-7; 8 bases are shared with TRBD1. Per the germline V gene, CDR1 is SGHAT and CDR2 is FQDESV (reference sequence). V dropped 0 bases and J dropped 3; count of bases not matched to a gene: 1. The CDR3 spans 14 residues.

This chain uses TRBV10-1 with TRBJ2-5, with unresolved D. Germline CDR1 is WNHNN and CDR2 is SYGVQD (reference sequence). CDR3 length: 14 amino acids. Trimming left V 1 base short and J 0 bases short, with 6 bases between. CDR3 amino acids: CASSELRYQETQYF. The DNA of the CDR3 is TGCGCCAGCAGTGAGTTACGGTACCAAGAGACCCAGTACTTC.

This chain links TRBV9 with TRBJ2-1, with 9 bases aligning to TRBD2. The trim removed 2 bases at V and 6 bases at J, leaving 6 bases unmatched. This CDR3 spans 15 amino acids. Looked up from germline, CDR1 is SGDLS and CDR2 is YYNGEE. The CDR3 bases are TGTGCCAGCAGCGTTGAGGGACTAGCCAGCAATGAGCAGTTCTTC. It is translated as CASSVEGLASNEQFF.

This clone was counted a few times. The chain joins TRBV3-1 (or the pseudogene TRBV3-2) to TRBJ1-2, with unresolved D. The V and J ends lost 1 base and 4 bases respectively, with 7 bases between them. CDR3 size: 13 residues. CDR1 LGHDT and CDR2 YNNKEL come from the germline V gene (reference sequence). The CDR3, as DNA: TGTGCCAGCAGCCAAGTATACAGCTATGGCTACACCTTC. Translating it yields CASSQVYSYGYTF.

This clone has a handful of counts. The chain employs TRBV2 and TRBJ1-5; a weak D match, TRBD1 (5 bases). Trimming removed 2 bases from V and 1 base from J, with 12 bases in between. The CDR3 is 16 residues long. The germline V gene has CDR1 SNHLY and CDR2 FYNNEI. CDR3 sequence (DNA): TGTGCCAGCAGTGAAACGTTGTCAGGGAGCAATCAGCCCCAGCATTTT. Residues: CASSETLSGSNQPQHF. The full variable domain, in which reference TRBV2 and TRBJ1-5 provide the parts outside the CDR3, is EPEVTQTPSHQVTQMGQEVILRCVPISNHLYFYWYRQILGQKVEFLVSFYNNEISEKSEIFDDQFSVERPDGSNFTLKIRSTKLEDSAMYFCASSETLSGSNQPQHFGDGTRLSIL.

The genes are TRBV19 and TRBJ1-3; 7 bases align to TRBD1. The V segment lost 7 bases and the J segment 0 bases; nucleotides outside the gene matches: 3. The germline CDR1 and CDR2 sequences are LNHDA and SQIVND (reference sequence). This CDR3 spans 14 amino acids. The CDR3 coding sequence is TGTGCCAGTATCCGGGACAGCTCTGGAAACACCATATATTTT. Its translation: CASIRDSSGNTIYF. The full variable domain, completed using reference TRBV19 and TRBJ1-3, is DGGITQSPKYLFRKEGQNVTLSCEQNLNHDAMYWYRQDPGQGLRLIYYSQIVNDFQKGDIAEGYSVSREKKESFPLTVTSAQKNPTAFYLCASIRDSSGNTIYFGEGSWLTVV.